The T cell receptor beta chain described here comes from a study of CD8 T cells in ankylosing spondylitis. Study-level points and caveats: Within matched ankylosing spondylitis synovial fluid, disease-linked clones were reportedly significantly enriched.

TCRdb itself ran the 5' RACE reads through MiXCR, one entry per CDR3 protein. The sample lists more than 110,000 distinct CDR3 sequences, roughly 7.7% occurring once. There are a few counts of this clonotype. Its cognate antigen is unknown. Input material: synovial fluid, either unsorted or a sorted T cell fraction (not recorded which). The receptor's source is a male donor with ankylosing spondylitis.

This chain's CDR3 is CSVEGKDGYTF. DNA for the CDR3: TGCAGCGTTGAGGGGAAAGATGGCTACACCTTC. The chain is built from TRBV29-1 and TRBJ1-2, with unresolved D. The CDR3 is 11 residues long. Germline V lookup: CDR1 SQVTM, CDR2 ANQGSEA. With 3 bases removed from V and 6 bases from J, the gap between germline ends came to 8 bases. The complete variable domain, with remaining parts taken from reference TRBV29-1 and TRBJ1-2, reads SAVISQKPSRDICQRGTSLTIQCQVDSQVTMMFWYRQQPGQSLTLIATANQGSEATYESGFVIDKFPISRPNLTFSTLTVSNMSPEDSSIYLCSVEGKDGYTFGSGTRLTVV.